The 9 T cell receptor beta chains reported below all come from one sample, sequenced in a study of control samples from healthy donors and cancer patients. The method was immunoSEQ multiplex PCR; TCRdb's version includes in-frame clones alone and lacks a portion of them. The data contain more than 85,000 clones, 88% of them singletons. The sample comprised PBMCs. Receptors were obtained from an older woman with lung cancer.

The chain employs TRBV4-2 and TRBJ2-5; 11 nucleotides agree with TRBD1. This CDR3 is built from 16 residues. Germline V gives CDR1 LGHNA, CDR2 YNFKEQ. With V trimmed by 4 bases and J by 3 bases, 7 bases remained unmatched. CDR3 sequence (DNA): TGTGCCAGCAGCCCCAAGGACAGGGGGCTGGAAGAGACCCAGTACTTC. Translation: CASSPKDRGLEETQYF.

This chain joins TRBV5-1 and TRBJ2-1; D possibly corresponds to TRBD2 (7 bases). Germline values: CDR1 SGHRS, CDR2 YFSETQ. The V end lost 4 bases, the J end lost 12 bases, and 17 bases lay between the germline ends. This CDR3 is 13 amino acids long. The DNA of the CDR3 is TGCGCCAGCAGCGTTTCGGGGGGCGCGGGGCAGTTCTTC. Residues: CASSVSGGAGQFF. The full variable domain, in which reference TRBV5-1 and TRBJ2-1 provide the parts outside the CDR3, is KAGVTQTPRYLIKTRGQQVTLSCSPISGHRSVSWYQQTPGQGLQFLFEYFSETQRNKGNFPGRFSGRQFSNSRSEMNVSTLELGDSALYLCASSVSGGAGQFFGPGTRLTVL.

The V gene is TRBV11-2, the J gene TRBJ2-2; D not resolved. Looked up from germline, CDR1 is SGHAT and CDR2 is FQNNGV. The CDR3 has 15 residues. The V gene lost 2 bases and the J gene lost 6 bases, with 13 bases spanning the gap. CDR3 nucleotides: TGTGCCAGCAGCTTAAGAGCCTCCACCGCCGGGGAGCTGTTTTTT. The encoded protein is CASSLRASTAGELFF. Together with reference TRBV11-2 and TRBJ2-2, the CDR3 gives the full variable domain: EAGVAQSPRYKIIEKRQSVAFWCNPISGHATLYWYQQILGQGPKLLIQFQNNGVVDDSQLPKDRFSAERLKGVDSTLKIQPAKLEDSAVYLCASSLRASTAGELFFGEGSRLTVL.

Details on this clone: One end of the junction does not line up with germline, which may come from a read error. The gene calls are TRBV7-7 and TRBJ2-5, with 9 bases that match TRBD2. Germline CDR1 SSHAT, CDR2 FNYEAQ (reference sequence). This CDR3 contains 17 residues. The CDR3 protein is CASSLAVSSGRRETQYF. The CDR3 bases are TGTGCTAGCAGCTTAGCGGTGTCAAGCGGGAGGAGGGAGACCCAGTACTTC.

This chain's CDR3 is CASRSGTDNSPLHF. The DNA for the CDR3 is TGTGCCAGTAGGTCCGGGACAGATAATTCACCCCTCCACTTT. The chain is built from TRBV19 and TRBJ1-6, with 7 bases matching TRBD1. From germline, CDR1 is LNHDA and CDR2 SQIVND (reference sequence). The length of the CDR3 is 14 residues. Losses at the gene ends were 6 bases for V and 5 bases for J; bases not matched to a gene: 4.

The rearrangement links TRBV12-3 or TRBV12-4 to TRBJ2-2; D is undetermined. Trimming took 8 bases from V and 3 from J, leaving 10 bases between them. The CDR3 is made up of 13 amino acids. The CDR3 DNA follows: TGTGCCAGCCAGATCGATCACACCGGGGAGCTGTTTTTT. It is translated as CASQIDHTGELFF.

The chain combines TRBV4-2 with TRBJ2-1, with 14 nucleotides matching TRBD2. J was trimmed by 8 bases and V by 5 bases; bases with no gene match: 2. Germline CDR1 and CDR2: LGHNA and YNFKEQ. This CDR3 has 14 residues. CDR3 in amino acids: CASSGLAGGDEQFF. The CDR3 bases are TGTGCCAGCAGCGGACTAGCGGGGGGCGATGAGCAGTTCTTC.

The chain carries TRBV24-1 and TRBJ2-7, with 10 nucleotides matching TRBD1. Germline V gene data show CDR1 as KGHDR and CDR2 as SFDVKD. V was pared by 4 bases and J by 3 bases, with 11 bases of the junction left unmatched. CDR3 size: 17 residues. DNA of the CDR3: TGTGCCACCAGTGACCCCTTCCGACAGGGGGCGGACTACGAGCAGTACTTC. Translation: CATSDPFRQGADYEQYF.

This sequence joins TRBV14 and TRBJ1-1; D gene ambiguous. In germline, CDR1 is SGHDN, CDR2 FVKESK. The CDR3 runs 12 residues. V dropped 0 bases and J dropped 11 bases, with 10 bases sitting between them. The CDR3: CASSQDRQAAFF. The CDR3 DNA is TGTGCCAGCAGCCAAGATAGGCAGGCGGCTTTCTTT.